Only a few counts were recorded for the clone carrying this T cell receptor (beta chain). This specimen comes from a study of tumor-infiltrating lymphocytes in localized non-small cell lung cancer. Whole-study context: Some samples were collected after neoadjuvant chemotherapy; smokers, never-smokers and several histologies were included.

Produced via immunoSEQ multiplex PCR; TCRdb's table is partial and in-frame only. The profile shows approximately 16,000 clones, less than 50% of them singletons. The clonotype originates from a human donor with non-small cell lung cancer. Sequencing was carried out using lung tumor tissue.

CDR3 DNA sequence: TGCGCCAGCAGCTTGGGGCGGAACGAGCAGTACTTC. Amino acid sequence: CASSLGRNEQYF. The chain has TRBV5-1 and TRBJ2-7; D remains ambiguous. V lost 0 bases and J 5 bases, leaving 6 bases between the germline ends. This CDR3 contains 12 residues. Per the germline V gene, CDR1 is SGHRS and CDR2 is YFSETQ.